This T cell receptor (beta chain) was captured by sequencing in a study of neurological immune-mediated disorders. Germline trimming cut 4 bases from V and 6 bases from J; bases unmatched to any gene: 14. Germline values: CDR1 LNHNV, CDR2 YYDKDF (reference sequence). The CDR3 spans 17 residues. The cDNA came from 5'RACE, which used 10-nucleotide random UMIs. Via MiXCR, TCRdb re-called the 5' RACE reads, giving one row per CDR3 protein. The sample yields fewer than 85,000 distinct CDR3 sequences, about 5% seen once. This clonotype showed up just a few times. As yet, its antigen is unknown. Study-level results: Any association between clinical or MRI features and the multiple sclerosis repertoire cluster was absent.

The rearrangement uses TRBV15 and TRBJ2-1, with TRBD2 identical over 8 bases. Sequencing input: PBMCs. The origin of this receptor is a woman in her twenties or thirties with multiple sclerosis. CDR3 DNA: TGTGCCACCAGCACTAGGAACCGGCTAGCGGGCCCCAATGAGCAGTTCTTC. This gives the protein CATSTRNRLAGPNEQFF. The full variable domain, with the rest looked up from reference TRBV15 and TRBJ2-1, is DAMVIQNPRYQVTQFGKPVTLSCSQTLNHNVMYWYQQKSSQAPKLLFHYYDKDFNNEADTPDNFQSRRPNTSFCFLDIRSPGLGDTAMYLCATSTRNRLAGPNEQFFGPGTRLTVL.